This T cell receptor (beta chain) stems from a study of T cells in Graves' hyperthyroidism and ophthalmopathy. This clonotype was observed many times. Germline V gene lookup returns CDR1 SNHLY and CDR2 FYNNEI. V was trimmed by 8 bases and J by 3 bases, leaving 13 bases between them. The CDR3 spans 13 residues. Patients showing uncontrolled infection, other autoimmune disease, pregnancy or lactation were ineligible. There were TCR beta CDR3 regions amplified from RNA transcripts. HTBI primers drove first-round RT-PCR of the TCR CDR3. TCRdb reprocessed the multiplex PCR reads via MiXCR and lists one record per CDR3 protein. The sample yields approximately 400,000 distinct CDR3 sequences, less than 20% seen once.

Sequencing was done on a sample of blood. This receptor was identified in a woman aged 18-29 years with Graves' hyperthyroidism. This chain uses TRBV2 with TRBJ2-5; possibly TRBD1 for D (6 bases). CDR3 sequence: CASFGTLEETQYF. The CDR3 DNA follows: TGTGCCAGCTTCGGGACACTTGAAGAGACCCAGTACTTC.